The source of this T cell receptor (beta chain) is a study of Graves' ophthalmopathy and Graves' hyperthyroidism. This clonotype was picked up many times. No antigen is known for it. Patients newly diagnosed with hyperthyroidism, under 2 months' duration, were aged 18 to 65, the study reports. Exclusion criteria comprised other autoimmune diseases, uncontrolled infections, pregnancy or lactation in patients. Patients were diagnosed from clinical symptoms, serum thyroxine, TRAb, thyroid ultrasound and orbital computed tomography. V lost 1 base, J lost 1 base, and 8 bases stayed unmatched. The CDR3 has 17 amino acids. Germline V gives CDR1 SGHVS, CDR2 FNYEAQ. Study conclusions and caveats: The blood repertoire also included most expanded thyroid clonotypes above 0.001 frequency.

RNA transcripts yielded amplified TCR beta CDR3 regions. Following a first-round RT-PCR that used HTBI primers, a second-round multiplex PCR was carried out. TCRdb re-analysed the multiplex PCR reads in MiXCR, keeping a single row per CDR3 protein. The sample carries 1 million to 1.3 million distinct CDR3 sequences, 35% to 40% recorded once. Source material: peripheral blood or thyroid tissue (not recorded which). V usage is TRBV7-6 and J usage is TRBJ1-1, with 8 bases that match TRBD1. This clonotype originated in an adult man with Graves' hyperthyroidism. The CDR3 region is CASSLGAYGQGNTEAFF. Here the CDR3 DNA reads TGTGCCAGCAGCTTAGGTGCCTACGGACAGGGGAACACTGAAGCTTTCTTT.